This is a list of T cell receptor beta chains from one sample in a study of blood T cell repertoires in COVID-19. Produced via immunoSEQ multiplex PCR; TCRdb's table is partial and in-frame only. The sample carries tens of thousands of clones, 65% to 85% recorded once. Sequencing was done on a sample of peripheral blood. The receptors derive from a man older than 75 with COVID-19, enrolled during active disease. Each CDR3 is given with its conserved first and last residue. The D gene is left open where the match is weak. Some rows have no size entry. The others give once, few or many, or a class for an expanded clone.

cdr3_nt: TGTGCCAGCAGTTCCCAGGGGGCATTCGACAATCAGCCCCAGCATTTT; cdr3_aa: CASSSQGAFDNQPQHF; v_call: TRBV27; clone_size: -; d_call: TRBD1; j_call: TRBJ1-5
cdr3_nt: TGTGCCAGCAGCGTAGCCGCAGCGGGAGTGTCGAATGAGCAGTTCTTC; cdr3_aa: CASSVAAAGVSNEQFF; v_call: TRBV9; clone_size: -; d_call: TRBD2; j_call: TRBJ2-1
cdr3_nt: TGCAGCGTTGAGAAACGGGGGGCGAACACTGAAGCTTTCTTT; cdr3_aa: CSVEKRGANTEAFF; v_call: TRBV29-1; clone_size: -; d_call: -; j_call: TRBJ1-1
cdr3_nt: TGTGCCACCCAAAGGGGTCCTAGCACAGATACGCAGTATTTT; cdr3_aa: CATQRGPSTDTQYF; v_call: TRBV24-1; clone_size: -; d_call: -; j_call: TRBJ2-3
cdr3_nt: TGCGCCAGCAGCTTGGCCGACCGGGACACCATATATTTT; cdr3_aa: CASSLADRDTIYF; v_call: TRBV5-1; clone_size: -; d_call: -; j_call: TRBJ1-3
cdr3_nt: TGCGCCAGCAGCCAACTAGCGGGGGGGCCCTACGAGCAGTACTTC; cdr3_aa: CASSQLAGGPYEQYF; v_call: TRBV5-1; clone_size: once; d_call: TRBD2; j_call: TRBJ2-7
cdr3_nt: TGTGCCAGCAGCCGCCGGACAGGGGGGATCGGCTACACCTTC; cdr3_aa: CASSRRTGGIGYTF; v_call: TRBV3-1/TRBV3-2; clone_size: -; d_call: TRBD1; j_call: TRBJ1-2
cdr3_nt: TGTGCCAGCGGACCGACAGGGACCGCCGGGGAGCTGTTTTTT; cdr3_aa: CASGPTGTAGELFF; v_call: TRBV6-4; clone_size: -; d_call: TRBD1; j_call: TRBJ2-2
cdr3_nt: TGTGCCAGCAGCTTAGAATCAGGGTCAAGCACCGGGGAGCTGTTTTTT; cdr3_aa: CASSLESGSSTGELFF; v_call: TRBV7-2; clone_size: -; d_call: -; j_call: TRBJ2-2
cdr3_nt: TGCGCCAGCAGCCGGGACAGCGGGGGTCATGAAAAACTGTTTTTT; cdr3_aa: CASSRDSGGHEKLFF; v_call: TRBV5-1; clone_size: -; d_call: TRBD1; j_call: TRBJ1-4
cdr3_nt: TGTGCCACCAGTGATCCTGGGTCGGGTCAGCCCCAGCATTTT; cdr3_aa: CATSDPGSGQPQHF; v_call: TRBV24-1; clone_size: -; d_call: -; j_call: TRBJ1-5
cdr3_nt: TGTGCCAGCAGTTTAGTCAGGGGGAACACTGAAGCTTTCTTT; cdr3_aa: CASSLVRGNTEAFF; v_call: TRBV27; clone_size: -; d_call: -; j_call: TRBJ1-1
cdr3_nt: TGTGCCAGCAGCACAGGGGGTGGTTGGACTGAAGCTTTCTTT; cdr3_aa: CASSTGGGWTEAFF; v_call: TRBV6-2/TRBV6-3; clone_size: -; d_call: TRBD1; j_call: TRBJ1-1
cdr3_nt: TGCAGCGTGCCTACGGGACTAGCGGGAGGGAAGTACAATGAGCAGTTCTTC; cdr3_aa: CSVPTGLAGGKYNEQFF; v_call: TRBV29-1; clone_size: -; d_call: TRBD2; j_call: TRBJ2-1
cdr3_nt: TGTGCCAGCAGTTCGACAGGATTCTATGGCTACACCTTC; cdr3_aa: CASSSTGFYGYTF; v_call: TRBV12-3/TRBV12-4; clone_size: few; d_call: -; j_call: TRBJ1-2
cdr3_nt: TGTGCCAGCAGTCATCGACAGGGAGGAACTGAAGCTTTCTTT; cdr3_aa: CASSHRQGGTEAFF; v_call: TRBV6-2/TRBV6-3; clone_size: -; d_call: TRBD1; j_call: TRBJ1-1
cdr3_nt: TGTGCCAGCAGTTACGGGGGGATTGAAGCTTTCTTT; cdr3_aa: CASSYGGIEAFF; v_call: TRBV6-2/TRBV6-3; clone_size: -; d_call: -; j_call: TRBJ1-1
cdr3_nt: TGTGCCAGCAGCTCGACGGGAGTGGGCTACACCTTC; cdr3_aa: CASSSTGVGYTF; v_call: TRBV6-5; clone_size: -; d_call: -; j_call: TRBJ1-2
cdr3_nt: TGTGCCACCTCCCGGGGGAACACTGAAGCTTTCTTT; cdr3_aa: CATSRGNTEAFF; v_call: TRBV24-1; clone_size: -; d_call: -; j_call: TRBJ1-1
cdr3_nt: TGTGCCAGTAGTATAACAGGGACCAATGAGCAGTTCTTC; cdr3_aa: CASSITGTNEQFF; v_call: TRBV19; clone_size: -; d_call: -; j_call: TRBJ2-1
cdr3_nt: TGTGCCATCACGCCGGGACAGGGTACAGATACGCAGTATTTT; cdr3_aa: CAITPGQGTDTQYF; v_call: TRBV24-1; clone_size: -; d_call: TRBD1; j_call: TRBJ2-3
cdr3_nt: TGTGCCAGCAGCGCCCGGACAGGGGTGGAACAAGAGACCCAGTACTTC; cdr3_aa: CASSARTGVEQETQYF; v_call: TRBV7-8; clone_size: -; d_call: TRBD1; j_call: TRBJ2-5
cdr3_nt: TGCGCCAGCTTCGCTGGTCTCGAGGGGAACACTGAAGCTTTCTTT; cdr3_aa: CASFAGLEGNTEAFF; v_call: TRBV5-1; clone_size: -; d_call: -; j_call: TRBJ1-1
cdr3_nt: TGTGCCAGCAGTATACGGACAGCCACAAACACTGAAGCTTTCTTT; cdr3_aa: CASSIRTATNTEAFF; v_call: TRBV6-2/TRBV6-3; clone_size: -; d_call: -; j_call: TRBJ1-1
cdr3_nt: TGTGCCAGCAGCCCTTCGGACAGGGGGATGAACACTGAAGCTTTCTTT; cdr3_aa: CASSPSDRGMNTEAFF; v_call: TRBV7-6; clone_size: few; d_call: TRBD1; j_call: TRBJ1-1
cdr3_nt: TGTGCCAGCAGCGTAGCCTTCACTCTCCGACAGGAGACGACGAACACTGAAGCTTTCTTT; cdr3_aa: CASSVAFTLRQETTNTEAFF; v_call: TRBV9; clone_size: -; d_call: -; j_call: TRBJ1-1
cdr3_nt: TGTGCCAGCAGTTGGACAGGGGGTAACACCGGGGAGCTGTTTTTT; cdr3_aa: CASSWTGGNTGELFF; v_call: TRBV6-2/TRBV6-3; clone_size: -; d_call: TRBD1; j_call: TRBJ2-2
cdr3_nt: TGTGCCTGGTTAGGACAGCCCCAGTCTAACTATGGCTACACCTTC; cdr3_aa: CAWLGQPQSNYGYTF; v_call: TRBV30; clone_size: -; d_call: -; j_call: TRBJ1-2
cdr3_nt: TGTGCCAGCAGCCAAGCTGGAGTTAAAGCTTTCTTT; cdr3_aa: CASSQAGVKAFF; v_call: TRBV3-1/TRBV3-2; clone_size: -; d_call: -; j_call: TRBJ1-1
cdr3_nt: TGTGCCACCAGCGCAACGGGGAGCTCTGGAAACACCATATATTTT; cdr3_aa: CATSATGSSGNTIYF; v_call: TRBV24-1; clone_size: -; d_call: -; j_call: TRBJ1-3
cdr3_nt: TGTGCCAGCAGCTCCGGACAGGGGGCGGCCACCGGGGAGCTGTTTTTT; cdr3_aa: CASSSGQGAATGELFF; v_call: TRBV11-3; clone_size: -; d_call: TRBD1; j_call: TRBJ2-2
cdr3_nt: TGCGCCAGCAGCCTAGACAGTAGCAATCAGCCCCAGCATTTT; cdr3_aa: CASSLDSSNQPQHF; v_call: TRBV5-1; clone_size: -; d_call: -; j_call: TRBJ1-5
cdr3_nt: TGTGCCACCAGCAGACCCGGACAGATTCTCTCTGGCTACACCTTC; cdr3_aa: CATSRPGQILSGYTF; v_call: TRBV15; clone_size: -; d_call: -; j_call: TRBJ1-2
cdr3_nt: TGTGCCAGTAGTATACCTAGACAGGGGGCATACTATGGCTACACCTTC; cdr3_aa: CASSIPRQGAYYGYTF; v_call: TRBV19; clone_size: -; d_call: TRBD1; j_call: TRBJ1-2
cdr3_nt: TGTGCCAGCAGACCTAGAGGAGGCCGGAACACTGAAGCTTTCTTT; cdr3_aa: CASRPRGGRNTEAFF; v_call: TRBV6-5; clone_size: -; d_call: -; j_call: TRBJ1-1
cdr3_nt: TGCGCCAGCAGCTTGGGTCAGGTTAATGAAAAACTGTTTTTT; cdr3_aa: CASSLGQVNEKLFF; v_call: TRBV5-1; clone_size: few; d_call: -; j_call: TRBJ1-4
cdr3_nt: TGCAGCGTTCAGGGTTCGAGTTTGAGTGAAGCTTTCTTT; cdr3_aa: CSVQGSSLSEAFF; v_call: TRBV29-1; clone_size: -; d_call: -; j_call: TRBJ1-1
cdr3_nt: TGTGCCTGCGGGGGTAACTATGGCTACACCTTC; cdr3_aa: CACGGNYGYTF; v_call: TRBV7-9; clone_size: -; d_call: -; j_call: TRBJ1-2
cdr3_nt: TGTGCCAGCAGCTTAGCGACTAGCGCGTACGAGCAGTACTTC; cdr3_aa: CASSLATSAYEQYF; v_call: TRBV7-2; clone_size: few; d_call: TRBD2; j_call: TRBJ2-7